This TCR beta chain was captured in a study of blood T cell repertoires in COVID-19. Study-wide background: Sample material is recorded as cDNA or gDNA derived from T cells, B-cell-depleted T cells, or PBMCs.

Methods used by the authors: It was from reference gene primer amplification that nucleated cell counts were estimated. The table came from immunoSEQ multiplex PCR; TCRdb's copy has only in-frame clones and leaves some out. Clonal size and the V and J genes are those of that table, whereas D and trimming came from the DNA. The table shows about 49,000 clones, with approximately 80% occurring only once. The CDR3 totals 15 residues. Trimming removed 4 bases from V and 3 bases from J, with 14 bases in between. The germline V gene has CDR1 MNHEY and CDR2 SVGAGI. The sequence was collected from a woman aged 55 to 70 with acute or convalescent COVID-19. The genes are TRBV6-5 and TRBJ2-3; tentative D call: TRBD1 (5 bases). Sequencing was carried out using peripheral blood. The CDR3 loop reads CASSLLPGKTDTQYF. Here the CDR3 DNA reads TGTGCCAGCAGTTTGCTTCCAGGGAAGACAGATACGCAGTATTTT.